The present T cell receptor (beta chain) was sequenced within a study of blood T cell repertoires in COVID-19. V lost 3 bases and J 6 bases, leaving 14 bases between the germline ends. The CDR3 has 14 amino acids. CDR1 and CDR2 (germline): ENHRY, SYGVKD. Data came from immunoSEQ multiplex PCR; TCRdb stores just in-frame clones and leaves some out. The profile shows more than 200,000 clones, around 84% of them singletons. The sequence was collected from a woman of 80 years or more with COVID-19, enrolled during active disease. Specimen: peripheral blood. The rearrangement joins TRBV10-3 to TRBJ1-1; D not certain. The CDR3 DNA is TGTGCCATCAGTGATAGAAAGGAGCGGGCTGAAGCTTTCTTT. It yields the protein CAISDRKERAEAFF.